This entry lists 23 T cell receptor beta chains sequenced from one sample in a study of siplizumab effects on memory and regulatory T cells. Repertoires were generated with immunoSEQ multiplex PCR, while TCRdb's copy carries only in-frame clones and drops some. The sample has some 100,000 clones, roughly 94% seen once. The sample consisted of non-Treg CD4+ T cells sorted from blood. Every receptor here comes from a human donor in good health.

In DNA form, the CDR3 reads TGTGCCAGTCCGACGGGGGAGGAGCAGTACTTC. It yields the protein CASPTGEEQYF. The chain uses TRBV28 and TRBJ2-7, with D tentatively TRBD2 (6 bases). The V gene lost 9 bases and the J gene lost 7 bases, with 13 bases spanning the gap. Germline loops: CDR1 MDHEN, CDR2 SYDVKM. The CDR3 contains 11 residues.

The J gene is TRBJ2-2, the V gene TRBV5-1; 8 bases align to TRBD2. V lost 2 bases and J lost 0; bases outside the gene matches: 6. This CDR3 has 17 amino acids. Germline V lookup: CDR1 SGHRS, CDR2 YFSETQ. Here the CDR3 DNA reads TGCGCCAGCAGCTTTTCCCTAGCGGGTGCGAACACCGGGGAGCTGTTTTTT. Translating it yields CASSFSLAGANTGELFF.

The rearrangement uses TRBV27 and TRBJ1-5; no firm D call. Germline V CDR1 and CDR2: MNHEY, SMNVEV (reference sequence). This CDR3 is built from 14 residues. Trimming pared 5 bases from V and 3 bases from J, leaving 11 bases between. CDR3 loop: CASSRAGDNQPQHF. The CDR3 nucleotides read TGTGCCAGCAGTCGAGCAGGCGACAATCAGCCCCAGCATTTT.

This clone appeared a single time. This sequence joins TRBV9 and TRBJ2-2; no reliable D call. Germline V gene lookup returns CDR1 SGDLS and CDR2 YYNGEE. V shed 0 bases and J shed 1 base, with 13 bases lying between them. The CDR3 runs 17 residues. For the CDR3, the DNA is TGTGCCAGCAGCGTAGCTGGAGCAGCTAAGAACACCGGGGAGCTGTTTTTT. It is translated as CASSVAGAAKNTGELFF.

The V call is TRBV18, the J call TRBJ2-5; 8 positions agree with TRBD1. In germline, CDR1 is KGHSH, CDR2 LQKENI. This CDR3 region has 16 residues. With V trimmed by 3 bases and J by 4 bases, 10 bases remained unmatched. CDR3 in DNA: TGTGCCAGCTCACCCCTAGGACAGGGTAGCGGAGAGACCCAGTACTTC. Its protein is CASSPLGQGSGETQYF.

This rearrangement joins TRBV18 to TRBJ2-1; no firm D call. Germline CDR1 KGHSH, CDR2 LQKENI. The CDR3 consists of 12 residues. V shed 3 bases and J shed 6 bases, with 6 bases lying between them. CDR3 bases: TGTGCCAGCTCACCCCCGATCAATGAGCAGTTCTTC. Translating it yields CASSPPINEQFF.

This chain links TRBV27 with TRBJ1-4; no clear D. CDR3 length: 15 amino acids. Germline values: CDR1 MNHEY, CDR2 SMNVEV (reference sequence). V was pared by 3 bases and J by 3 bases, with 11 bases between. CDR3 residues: CASSFFGPANEKLFF. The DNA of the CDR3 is TGTGCCAGCAGTTTCTTCGGGCCGGCTAATGAAAAACTGTTTTTT.

This CDR3 is CATSRARTGLKETQYF. DNA of the CDR3: TGTGCCACCAGCAGAGCCCGGACAGGGTTGAAAGAGACCCAGTACTTC. V usage is TRBV15 and J usage is TRBJ2-5, with 8 bases that match TRBD1. This CDR3 is built from 16 residues. Unmatched junction bases numbered 7, after V lost 1 base and J lost 3 bases. The germline CDR1 and CDR2 sequences are LNHNV and YYDKDF (reference sequence). Full variable domain (remainder filled in from reference TRBV15 and TRBJ2-5): DAMVIQNPRYQVTQFGKPVTLSCSQTLNHNVMYWYQQKSSQAPKLLFHYYDKDFNNEADTPDNFQSRRPNTSFCFLDIRSPGLGDTAMYLCATSRARTGLKETQYFGPGTRLLVL.

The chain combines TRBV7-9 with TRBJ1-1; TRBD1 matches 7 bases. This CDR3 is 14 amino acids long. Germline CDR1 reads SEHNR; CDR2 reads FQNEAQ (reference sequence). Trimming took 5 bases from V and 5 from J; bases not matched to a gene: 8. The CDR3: CASSPATGRTEAFF. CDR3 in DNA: TGTGCCAGCAGCCCGGCGACAGGGAGGACTGAAGCTTTCTTT.

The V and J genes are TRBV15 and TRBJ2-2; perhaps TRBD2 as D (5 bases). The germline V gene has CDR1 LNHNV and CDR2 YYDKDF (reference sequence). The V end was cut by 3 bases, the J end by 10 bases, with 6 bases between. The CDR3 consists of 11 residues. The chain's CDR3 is CATSRREELFF. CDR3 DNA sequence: TGTGCCACCAGCAGGAGGGAGGAGCTGTTTTTT.

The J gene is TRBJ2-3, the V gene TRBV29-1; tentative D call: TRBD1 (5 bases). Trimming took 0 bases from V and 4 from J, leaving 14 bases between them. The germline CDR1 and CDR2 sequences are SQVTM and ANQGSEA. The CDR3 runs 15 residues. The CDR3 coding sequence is TGCAGCGTTGAAGACTTAGGGGTCCTCCCAGATACGCAGTATTTT. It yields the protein CSVEDLGVLPDTQYF.

CDR3 DNA sequence: TGTGCCTGGAGTAATAGCGGGGGCTCCTACAATGAGCAGTTCTTC. Protein: CAWSNSGGSYNEQFF. The chain couples TRBV30 to TRBJ2-1; 9 bases agree with TRBD2. The CDR3 consists of 15 residues. The ends lost 2 bases at V and 0 bases at J; junction bases unmatched: 2. Germline loops: CDR1 GTSNPN, CDR2 SVGIG (reference sequence). Supplemented by reference TRBV30 and TRBJ2-1, the full variable domain reads SQTIHQWPATLVQPVGSPLSLECTVEGTSNPNLYWYRQAAGRGLQLLFYSVGIGQISSEVPQNLSASRPQDRQFILSSKKLLLSDSGFYLCAWSNSGGSYNEQFFGPGTRLTVL.

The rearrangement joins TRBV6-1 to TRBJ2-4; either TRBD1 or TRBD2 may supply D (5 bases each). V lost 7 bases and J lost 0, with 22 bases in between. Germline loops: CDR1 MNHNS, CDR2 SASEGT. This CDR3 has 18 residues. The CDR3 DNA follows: TGTGCCAGCACTGATCGACGGGACGGGTCTGGAGCCAAAAACATTCAGTACTTC. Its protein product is CASTDRRDGSGAKNIQYF.

CDR3 residues: CASSLRQMTEAFF. In DNA, the CDR3 is TGTGCCAGCAGTTTACGACAGATGACTGAAGCTTTCTTT. The rearrangement uses TRBV28 and TRBJ1-1, with a tentative D call TRBD1 (5 bases). Trimming removed 2 bases from V and 5 bases from J, with 9 bases in between. The germline gives CDR1 MDHEN, CDR2 SYDVKM. This CDR3 comprises 13 residues.

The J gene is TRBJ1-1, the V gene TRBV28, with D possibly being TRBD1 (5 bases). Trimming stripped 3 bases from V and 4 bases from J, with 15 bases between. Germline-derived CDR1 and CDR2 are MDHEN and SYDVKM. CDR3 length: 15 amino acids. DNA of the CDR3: TGTGCCAGCAGTTTGGCGTCGGGGGTGGGCACTGAAGCTTTCTTT. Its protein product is CASSLASGVGTEAFF.

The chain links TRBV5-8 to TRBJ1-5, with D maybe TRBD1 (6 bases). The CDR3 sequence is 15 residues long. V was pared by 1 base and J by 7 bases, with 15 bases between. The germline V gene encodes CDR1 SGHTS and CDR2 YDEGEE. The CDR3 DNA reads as TGTGCCAGCAGCTTGAACGGGGGGCTTGGGCAGCCCCAGCATTTT. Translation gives CASSLNGGLGQPQHF.

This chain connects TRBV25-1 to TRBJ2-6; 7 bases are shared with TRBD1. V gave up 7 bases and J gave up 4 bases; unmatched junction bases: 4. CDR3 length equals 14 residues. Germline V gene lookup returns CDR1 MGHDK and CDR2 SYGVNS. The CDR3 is CASMKDRGANVLTF. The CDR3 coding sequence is TGTGCCAGCATGAAGGACAGGGGGGCCAACGTCCTGACTTTC.

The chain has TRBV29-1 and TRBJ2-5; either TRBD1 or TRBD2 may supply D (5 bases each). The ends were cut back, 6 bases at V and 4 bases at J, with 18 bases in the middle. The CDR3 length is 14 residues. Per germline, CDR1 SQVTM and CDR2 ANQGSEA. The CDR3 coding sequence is TGCAGCGTGGCGAGGGGCGGGTTAGGAGAGACCCAGTACTTC. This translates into CSVARGGLGETQYF.

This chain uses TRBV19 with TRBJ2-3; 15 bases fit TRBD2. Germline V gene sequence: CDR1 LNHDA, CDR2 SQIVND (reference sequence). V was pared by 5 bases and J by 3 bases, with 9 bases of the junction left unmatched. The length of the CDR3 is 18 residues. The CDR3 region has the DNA TGTGCCAGTAGTCCCCGGACTAGCGGGAGGGCCGGGACAGATACGCAGTATTTT. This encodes CASSPRTSGRAGTDTQYF.

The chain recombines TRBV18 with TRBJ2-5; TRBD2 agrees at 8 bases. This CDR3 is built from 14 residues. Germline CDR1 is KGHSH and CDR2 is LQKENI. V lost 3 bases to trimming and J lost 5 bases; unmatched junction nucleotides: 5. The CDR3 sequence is CASSPGGARETQYF. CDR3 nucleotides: TGTGCCAGCTCACCCGGGGGGGCCCGGGAGACCCAGTACTTC.

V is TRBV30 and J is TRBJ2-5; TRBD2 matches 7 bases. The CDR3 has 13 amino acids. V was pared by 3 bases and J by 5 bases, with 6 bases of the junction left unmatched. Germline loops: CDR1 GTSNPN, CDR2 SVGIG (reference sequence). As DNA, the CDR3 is TGTGCCTGGAGCGGACTAGAGGGGGAGACCCAGTACTTC. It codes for CAWSGLEGETQYF.

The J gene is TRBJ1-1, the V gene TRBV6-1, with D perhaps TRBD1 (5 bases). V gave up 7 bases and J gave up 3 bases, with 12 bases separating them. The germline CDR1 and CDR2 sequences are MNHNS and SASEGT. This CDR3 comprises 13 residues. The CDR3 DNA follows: TGTGCCAGCACCCGGGGGAAGGACACTGAAGCTTTCTTT. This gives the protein CASTRGKDTEAFF.

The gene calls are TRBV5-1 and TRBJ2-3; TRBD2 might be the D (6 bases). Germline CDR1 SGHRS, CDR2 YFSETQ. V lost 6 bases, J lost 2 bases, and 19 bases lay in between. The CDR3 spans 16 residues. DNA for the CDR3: TGCGCCAGCAAAACCTCACCGGGACTCAACACAGATACGCAGTATTTT. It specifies CASKTSPGLNTDTQYF.